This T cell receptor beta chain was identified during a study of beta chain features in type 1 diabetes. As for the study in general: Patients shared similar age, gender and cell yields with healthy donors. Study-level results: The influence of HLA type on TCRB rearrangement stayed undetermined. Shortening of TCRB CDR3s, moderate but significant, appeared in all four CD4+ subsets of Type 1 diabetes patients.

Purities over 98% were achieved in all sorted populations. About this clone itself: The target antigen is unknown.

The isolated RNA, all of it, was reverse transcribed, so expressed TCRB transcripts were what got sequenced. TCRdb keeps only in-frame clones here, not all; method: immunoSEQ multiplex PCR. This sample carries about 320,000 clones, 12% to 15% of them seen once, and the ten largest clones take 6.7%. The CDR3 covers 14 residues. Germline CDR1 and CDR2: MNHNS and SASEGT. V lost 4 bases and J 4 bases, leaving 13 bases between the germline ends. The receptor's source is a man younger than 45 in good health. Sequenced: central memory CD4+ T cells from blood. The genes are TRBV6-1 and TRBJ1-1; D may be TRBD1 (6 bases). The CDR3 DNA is TGTGCCAGCAGTGCCAAACAGGGAGGCACTGAAGCTTTCTTT. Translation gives CASSAKQGGTEAFF.